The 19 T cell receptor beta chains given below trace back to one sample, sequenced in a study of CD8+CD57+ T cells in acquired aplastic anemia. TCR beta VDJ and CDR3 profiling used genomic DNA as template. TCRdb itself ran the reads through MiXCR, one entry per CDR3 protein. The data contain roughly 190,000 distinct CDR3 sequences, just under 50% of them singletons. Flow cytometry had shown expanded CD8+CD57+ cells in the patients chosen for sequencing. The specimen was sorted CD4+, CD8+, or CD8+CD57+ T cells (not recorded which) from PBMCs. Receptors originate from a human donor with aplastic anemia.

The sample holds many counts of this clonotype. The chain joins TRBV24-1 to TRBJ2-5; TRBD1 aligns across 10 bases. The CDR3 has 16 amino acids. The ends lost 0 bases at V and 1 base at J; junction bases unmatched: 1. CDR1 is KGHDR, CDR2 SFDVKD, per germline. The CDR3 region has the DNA TGTGCCACCAGTGATTTGCGGACAGGGGGCCAAGAGACCCAGTACTTC. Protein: CATSDLRTGGQETQYF.

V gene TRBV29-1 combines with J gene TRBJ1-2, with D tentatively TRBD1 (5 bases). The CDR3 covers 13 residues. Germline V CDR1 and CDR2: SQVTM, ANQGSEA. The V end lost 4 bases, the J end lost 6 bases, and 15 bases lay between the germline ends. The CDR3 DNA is TGCAGCGTTGTACGGCTTGAGGGGAATGGCTACACCTTC. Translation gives CSVVRLEGNGYTF.

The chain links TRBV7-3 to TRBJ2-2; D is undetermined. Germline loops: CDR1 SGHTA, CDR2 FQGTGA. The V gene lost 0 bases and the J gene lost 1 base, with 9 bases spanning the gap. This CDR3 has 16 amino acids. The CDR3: CASSLTGFGNTGELFF. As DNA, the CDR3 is TGTGCCAGCAGCTTAACAGGGTTTGGGAACACCGGGGAGCTGTTTTTT.

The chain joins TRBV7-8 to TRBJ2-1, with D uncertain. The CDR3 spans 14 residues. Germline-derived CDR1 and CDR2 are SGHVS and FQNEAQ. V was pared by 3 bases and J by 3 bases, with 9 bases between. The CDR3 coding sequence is TGTGCCAGCAGCTTCCCGGGCGTCTACAATGAGCAGTTCTTC. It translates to CASSFPGVYNEQFF.

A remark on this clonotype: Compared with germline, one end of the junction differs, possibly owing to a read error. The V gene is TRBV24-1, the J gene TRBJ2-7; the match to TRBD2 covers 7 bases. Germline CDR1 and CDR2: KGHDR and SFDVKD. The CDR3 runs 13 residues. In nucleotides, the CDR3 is TGTGCCAGCAGTTTGCGGGAGACCGGGGAGCTGTACTTC. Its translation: CASSLRETGELYF.

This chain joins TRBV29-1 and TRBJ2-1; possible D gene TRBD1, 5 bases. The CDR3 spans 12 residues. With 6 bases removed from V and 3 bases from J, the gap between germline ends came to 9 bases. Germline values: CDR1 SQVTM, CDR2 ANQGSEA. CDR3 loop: CSVDKIYNEQFF. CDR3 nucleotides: TGCAGCGTGGACAAAATCTACAATGAGCAGTTCTTC.

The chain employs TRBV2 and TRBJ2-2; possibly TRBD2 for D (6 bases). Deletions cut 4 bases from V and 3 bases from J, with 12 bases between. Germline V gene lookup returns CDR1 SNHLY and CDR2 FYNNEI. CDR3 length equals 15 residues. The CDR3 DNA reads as TGTGCCAGCAGTGTGAGTAGCGGTTACACCGGGGAGCTGTTTTTT. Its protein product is CASSVSSGYTGELFF.

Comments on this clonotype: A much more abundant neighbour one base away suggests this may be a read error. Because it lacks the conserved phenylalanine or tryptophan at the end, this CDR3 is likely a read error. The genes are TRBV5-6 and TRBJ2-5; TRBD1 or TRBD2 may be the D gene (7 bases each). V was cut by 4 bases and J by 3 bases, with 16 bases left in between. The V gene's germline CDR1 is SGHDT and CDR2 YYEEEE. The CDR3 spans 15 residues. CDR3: CASSGTGAGEETQYC. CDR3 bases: TGTGCCAGCAGCGGAACAGGGGCGGGGGAAGAGACCCAGTACTGC.

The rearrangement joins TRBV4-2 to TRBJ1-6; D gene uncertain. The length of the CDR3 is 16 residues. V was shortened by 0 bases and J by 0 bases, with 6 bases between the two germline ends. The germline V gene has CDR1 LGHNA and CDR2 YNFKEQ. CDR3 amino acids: CASSQDLSSYNSPLHF. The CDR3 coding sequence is TGTGCCAGCAGCCAAGACCTGAGCTCCTATAATTCACCCCTCCACTTT.

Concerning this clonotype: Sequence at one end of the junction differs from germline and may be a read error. CDR3 in DNA: TGTGCCAGCAGTTACCAGGCAGGGGGGAAAGCTGAAGCTTTCTTT. As protein: CASSYQAGGKAEAFF. The V gene is TRBV10-3, the J gene TRBJ1-1; 7 bases are a match to TRBD1. The CDR3 is 15 residues long. CDR1 is ENHRY, CDR2 SYGVKD, per germline.

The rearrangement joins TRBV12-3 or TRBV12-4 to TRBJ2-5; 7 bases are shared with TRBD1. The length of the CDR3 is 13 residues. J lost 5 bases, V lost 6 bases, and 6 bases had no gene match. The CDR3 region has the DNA TGTGCCAGCAGCCAACCGGGACAGGAGACCCAGTACTTC. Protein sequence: CASSQPGQETQYF.

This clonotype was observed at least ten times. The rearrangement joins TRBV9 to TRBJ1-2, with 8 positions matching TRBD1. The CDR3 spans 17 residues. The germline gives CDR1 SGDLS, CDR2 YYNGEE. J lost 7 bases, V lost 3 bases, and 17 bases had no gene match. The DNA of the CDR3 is TGTGCCAGCAGCGGCCCGGACAGGGCGCTCAATACGCGTGGCTACACCTTC. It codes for CASSGPDRALNTRGYTF.

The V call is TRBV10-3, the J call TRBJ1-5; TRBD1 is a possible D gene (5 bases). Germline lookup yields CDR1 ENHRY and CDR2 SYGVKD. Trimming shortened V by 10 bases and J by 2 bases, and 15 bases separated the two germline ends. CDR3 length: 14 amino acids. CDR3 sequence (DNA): TGTGCCACCCTCGGGGCGGAGGGCAATCAGCCCCAGCATTTT. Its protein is CATLGAEGNQPQHF.

CDR3 residues: CASSRQGGAGELFF. DNA of the CDR3: TGTGCCAGCAGTAGACAGGGGGGGGCCGGGGAGCTGTTTTTT. The genes are TRBV12-3 or TRBV12-4 and TRBJ2-2; TRBD1 matches at 9 bases. The CDR3 contains 14 residues. With 5 bases clipped from V and 6 bases from J, the junction kept 4 bases outside the gene matches.

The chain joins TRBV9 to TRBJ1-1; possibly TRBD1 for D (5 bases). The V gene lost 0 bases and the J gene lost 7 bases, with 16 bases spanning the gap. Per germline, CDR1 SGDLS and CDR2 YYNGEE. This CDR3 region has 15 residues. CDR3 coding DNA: TGTGCCAGCAGCGTAGGTCCCTTAGTCCAGGGTGAAGCTTTCTTT. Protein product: CASSVGPLVQGEAFF. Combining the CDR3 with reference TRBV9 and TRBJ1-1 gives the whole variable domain DSGVTQTPKHLITATGQRVTLRCSPRSGDLSVYWYQQSLDQGLQFLIQYYNGEERAKGNILERFSAQQFPDLHSELNLSSLELGDSALYFCASSVGPLVQGEAFFGQGTRLTVV.

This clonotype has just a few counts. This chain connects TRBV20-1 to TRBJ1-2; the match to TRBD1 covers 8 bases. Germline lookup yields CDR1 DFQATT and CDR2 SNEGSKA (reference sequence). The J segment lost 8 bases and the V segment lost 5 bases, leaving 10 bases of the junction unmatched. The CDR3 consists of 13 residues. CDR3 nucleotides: TGCAGTGCTGATCCGGACAGGGCAGTCGGCTACACCTTC. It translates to CSADPDRAVGYTF.

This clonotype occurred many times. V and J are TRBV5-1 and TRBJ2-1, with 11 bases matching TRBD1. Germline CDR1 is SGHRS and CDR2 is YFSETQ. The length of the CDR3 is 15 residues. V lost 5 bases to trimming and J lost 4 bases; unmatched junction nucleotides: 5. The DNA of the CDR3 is TGCGCCAGCAGAGAGGGACAGGGGGGGTACAATGAGCAGTTCTTC. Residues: CASREGQGGYNEQFF.

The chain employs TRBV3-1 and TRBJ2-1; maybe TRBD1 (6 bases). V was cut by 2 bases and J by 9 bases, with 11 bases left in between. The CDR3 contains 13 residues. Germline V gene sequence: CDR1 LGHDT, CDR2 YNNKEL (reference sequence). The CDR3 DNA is TGTGCCAGCAGCCAATTTCAGGGGACTGAGCAGTTCTTC. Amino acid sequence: CASSQFQGTEQFF.

In DNA form, the CDR3 reads TGTGCCTCCGGTGTACGGGGAGAGACCCAGTACTTC. Translation gives CASGVRGETQYF. The chain joins TRBV11-2 to TRBJ2-5, with D maybe TRBD2 (5 bases). CDR1 and CDR2 from the germline V gene are SGHAT and FQNNGV. Trimming pared 11 bases from V and 4 bases from J, leaving 14 bases between. CDR3 size: 12 residues.